The sample holds a few counts of the clone carrying this TCR beta chain. This sample is part of a study of response to subunit inactivated influenza vaccine. V gave up 1 base and J gave up 5 bases, with 12 bases separating them. CDR3 size: 15 residues. Germline V CDR1 and CDR2: SGHAT, FQNNGV. Each CDR3 protein is one row after TCRdb ran MiXCR on the RT-PCR reads. This table holds around 600,000 distinct CDR3 sequences, around 10% found once. The sample was also linked to a second study, of T cells expressing NK-cell markers. From that report: As the method of synthesis, 5'RACE template switching with UMIs yielded TCR beta cDNA.

This chain joins TRBV11-2 and TRBJ2-1; D unresolved. This TCR was recovered from a man aged 50 or older who received an inactivated influenza vaccine. The input for sequencing was PBMCs from blood, taken on the day of vaccination. The CDR3 sequence: CASSLGDSVNNEQFF. CDR3 DNA sequence: TGTGCCAGCAGCTTAGGCGATTCGGTTAACAATGAGCAGTTCTTC.